These 15 T cell receptor beta chains were sequenced from one sample in a study of blood T cells in healthy people across ages. Alongside a J-beta primer mix, a sample-barcoded 5' primer served in a second PCR lasting about 7 to 11 cycles. TCRdb fed the 5' RACE reads into MiXCR, producing one record per CDR3 protein. The sample contains about 1,400,000 distinct CDR3 sequences, 35% to 45% of which appear only once. Material for sequencing was blood. These receptors came from a woman aged 18 to 35 in good health.

This clonotype has a handful of counts. The J gene is TRBJ2-3, the V gene TRBV15, with D possibly being TRBD1 or TRBD2 (5 bases each). Trimming stripped 3 bases from V and 6 bases from J, with 13 bases between. The CDR3 totals 14 residues. Germline assignment: CDR1 LNHNV and CDR2 YYDKDF (reference sequence). CDR3: CATSRRGVSDTQYF. The CDR3 DNA sequence: TGTGCCACCAGCAGGCGAGGGGTGTCGGATACGCAGTATTTT.

This chain connects TRBV20-1 to TRBJ2-5; TRBD2 is a possible D gene (6 bases). CDR3 length: 12 residues. Germline values: CDR1 DFQATT, CDR2 SNEGSKA (reference sequence). For the CDR3, the DNA is TGCAGCACCACCCGGGGGACAGAGACCCAGTACTTC. This encodes CSTTRGTETQYF.

The J gene is TRBJ1-5, the V gene TRBV10-3; the D gene is possibly TRBD1 (6 bases). CDR1 ENHRY and CDR2 SYGVKD come from the germline V gene. V was cut by 10 bases and J by 4 bases, with 17 bases left in between. This CDR3 is built from 14 residues. CDR3 residues: CASGDTQGNQPQHF. For the CDR3, the DNA is TGTGCCAGCGGGGATACCCAGGGGAATCAGCCCCAGCATTTT.

This clonotype was counted between two and nine times. The J gene is TRBJ2-7, the V gene TRBV6-5, with no clear D. CDR3 size: 13 residues. Germline V gene sequence: CDR1 MNHEY, CDR2 SVGAGI. Trimming removed 7 bases at V and 3 bases at J, with 13 bases between. CDR3 in amino acids: CASTSDHFYEQYF. The CDR3 DNA follows: TGTGCCAGCACGTCGGACCATTTCTACGAGCAGTACTTC.

DNA of the CDR3: TGTGCCAGCAGTCCCCAGAAGGAGTCCACTGAAGCTTTCTTT. Amino acids: CASSPQKESTEAFF. The chain combines TRBV2 with TRBJ1-1, with D unresolved. The CDR3 is 14 residues long. The germline V gene encodes CDR1 SNHLY and CDR2 FYNNEI. V gave up 5 bases and J gave up 4 bases, with 14 bases separating them. Full variable domain (remainder filled in from reference TRBV2 and TRBJ1-1): EPEVTQTPSHQVTQMGQEVILRCVPISNHLYFYWYRQILGQKVEFLVSFYNNEISEKSEIFDDQFSVERPDGSNFTLKIRSTKLEDSAMYFCASSPQKESTEAFFGQGTRLTVV.

The chain employs TRBV28 and TRBJ2-3; 7 bases fit TRBD1. The CDR3 length is 15 residues. The germline gives CDR1 MDHEN, CDR2 SYDVKM. The V gene end was trimmed by 5 bases and the J gene end by 5 bases; junction bases not matched to a gene: 10. The CDR3 is CASSPYGDSLDTQYF. CDR3 bases: TGTGCCAGCAGTCCCTATGGGGACAGCCTAGATACGCAGTATTTT.

The chain combines TRBV7-2 with TRBJ2-4; tentative D call: TRBD1 (5 bases). The J call may be faulty, since TRBJ2-7 better matches the DNA end. This CDR3 comprises 13 residues. Germline-derived CDR1 and CDR2 are SGHTA and FQGNSA. The CDR3 protein is CASSWRLGDEQYF. CDR3 coding DNA: TGTGCCAGCAGCTGGCGGTTAGGGGACGAGCAGTACTTC.

This chain joins TRBV12-3 or TRBV12-4 and TRBJ2-1; possible D gene TRBD2, 6 bases. V dropped 8 bases and J dropped 10 bases, with 15 bases sitting between them. The CDR3 totals 12 residues. In DNA form, the CDR3 reads TGTGCCAGCTCATCCCGGGGGTACGAGCAGTTCTTC. It yields the protein CASSSRGYEQFF.

This clonotype was counted at least ten times. The junction shows a germline mismatch at one end, possibly a read error. V and J are TRBV7-9 and TRBJ2-1; TRBD2 might be the D (6 bases). The germline gives CDR1 SEHNR, CDR2 FQNEAQ (reference sequence). The CDR3 extends over 15 amino acids. CDR3 DNA: TGCGCCAGCAGCTTGGTGGGGGGACCCTACAATGAGCAGTTCTTC. Its protein product is CASSLVGGPYNEQFF.

The genes are TRBV3-1 and TRBJ1-1; D is unclear. Trimming stripped 4 bases from V and 6 bases from J, with 6 bases between. In germline, CDR1 is LGHDT, CDR2 YNNKEL (reference sequence). CDR3 length equals 11 residues. In nucleotides, the CDR3 is TGTGCCAGCAGCCGCGGGTCTGAAGCTTTCTTT. It yields the protein CASSRGSEAFF.

The chain has TRBV7-9 and TRBJ2-3, with 12 bases lining up with TRBD1. CDR1 and CDR2 from the germline V gene are SEHNR and FQNEAQ (reference sequence). The junction had 10 bases not matched to a gene; V was cut back by 5 bases and J by 4 bases. The CDR3 extends over 17 amino acids. The CDR3 loop is CASSTSPGQGAADTQYF. The CDR3 nucleotides read TGTGCCAGCAGCACGTCGCCGGGACAGGGGGCTGCAGATACGCAGTATTTT.

In regard to this clonotype: A junction boundary mismatches the germline segment, possibly from a read error. The chain carries TRBV7-9 and TRBJ2-5; TRBD1 or TRBD2 may be the D gene (6 bases each). CDR1 SEHNR and CDR2 FQNEAQ come from the germline V gene (reference sequence). The CDR3 totals 16 residues. The CDR3 is CASSLGLHGSGGEQNF. The CDR3 DNA reads as TGTGCCAGCAGCTTAGGGTTACACGGGAGTGGGGGCGAGCAGAACTTC.

This clonotype was seen once. The J gene is TRBJ2-3, the V gene TRBV12-3 or TRBV12-4, with D maybe TRBD1 (6 bases). CDR3 size: 17 residues. Trimming cost V 4 bases and J 5 bases, with 22 bases left between them. The chain's CDR3 is CASSSRQASRSGDTQYF. The CDR3 DNA sequence: TGTGCCAGCAGTTCCCGACAGGCATCACGGTCGGGAGATACGCAGTATTTT.

The V and J genes are TRBV6-6 and TRBJ2-1; no firm D call. V lost 8 bases and J lost 7, with 15 bases in between. There are 13 residues in the CDR3. Per germline, CDR1 MNHNY and CDR2 SVGAGI (reference sequence). The CDR3 loop is CASRLGSGNEQFF. The DNA of the CDR3 is TGTGCCAGCCGCTTGGGGTCTGGGAATGAGCAGTTCTTC.

The V call is TRBV29-1, the J call TRBJ1-1; D uncertain. CDR3 length equals 11 residues. Germline assignment: CDR1 SQVTM and CDR2 ANQGSEA. Trimming took off 3 bases at V and 1 base at J, with 3 bases between the two ends. Here the CDR3 DNA reads TGCAGCGTTGACAGGAACACTGAAGCTTTCTTT. This sequence encodes CSVDRNTEAFF.